This T cell receptor (beta chain) was retrieved from a study of OX40 agonist ivuxolimab in advanced cancers. As for the study in general: A male proportion of about 86% was recorded, with mean age approximately 57 years and range roughly 23 to 90.

Data came from immunoSEQ multiplex PCR; TCRdb stores just in-frame clones and leaves some out. The table has about 79,000 clones, about nine tenths seen once. The TCR sequence derives from an adult with an advanced solid tumor such as melanoma, head and neck, liver or kidney cancer. The sample in question was CD4+ or CD8+ T cells sorted from blood, obtained in a trial of the OX40 agonist ivuxolimab.

The CDR3 loop is CASSYTTANTEAFF. The CDR3 region has the DNA TGTGCCAGCAGTTATACGACAGCCAACACTGAAGCTTTCTTT. This chain joins TRBV6-5 and TRBJ1-1, with D possibly being TRBD1 (5 bases). The CDR3 consists of 14 residues. V dropped 3 bases and J dropped 2 bases, with 10 bases sitting between them. From germline, CDR1 is MNHEY and CDR2 SVGAGI.